These 27 T cell receptor beta chains were all obtained from the same sample, sequenced in a study of vaccination and CD4 T cells after COVID-19. The assay that was used to sequence DNA from cultured CD4+ T cells was the Oncomine TCR Beta short-read assay. TCRdb processed the PCR reads anew with MiXCR; each CDR3 protein has one entry. In the table there are 15,000 or so distinct CDR3 sequences, around half of which are singletons. The sample's treatment: approximately nine-day PBMC culture with coronavirus spike peptide pools or control peptides (ViraFEST assay). No antigen has been assigned to these receptors. The sample taken for sequencing was CD4+ T cells from blood, cultured in vitro. These receptors all come from a human donor who had recovered from COVID-19.

This clonotype was seen more than once but under ten times. The chain links TRBV7-6 to TRBJ1-2, with TRBD1 identical over 9 bases. With V trimmed by 1 base and J by 8 bases, 5 bases remained unmatched. The CDR3 extends over 14 amino acids. Germline CDR1 is SGHVS and CDR2 is FNYEAQ. The CDR3 region is CASSLDGTGSGYTF. The CDR3, as DNA: TGTGCCAGCAGCTTAGATGGGACAGGGTCCGGCTACACCTTC. The full variable domain, its missing parts supplied by reference TRBV7-6 and TRBJ1-2, is GAGVSQSPRYKVTKRGQDVALRCDPISGHVSLYWYRQALGQGPEFLTYFNYEAQQDKSGLPNDRFSAERPEGSISTLTIQRTEQRDSAMYRCASSLDGTGSGYTFGSGTRLTVV.

The V call is TRBV24-1, the J call TRBJ2-1; 11 positions match TRBD1. This CDR3 region has 15 residues. Germline CDR1 is KGHDR and CDR2 is SFDVKD. The V and J ends lost 4 bases and 9 bases, in that order; junction bases with no gene match: 7. In DNA form, the CDR3 reads TGTGCCACCAGTGACCCGGGACAGGGGGGCGGTGAGCAGTTCTTC. It encodes CATSDPGQGGGEQFF.

CDR3 in DNA: TGTGCCAGCAGCTTACCGGGACAGCGAAAAGCTTTCTTT. Its translation is CASSLPGQRKAFF. V and J are TRBV7-2 and TRBJ1-1; 7 bases line up with TRBD1. In germline, CDR1 is SGHTA, CDR2 FQGNSA. Losses at the gene ends were 2 bases for V and 9 bases for J; bases not matched to a gene: 6. This CDR3 is built from 13 residues.

In its sample, this clonotype was seen a few times. The chain has TRBV19 and TRBJ2-2; TRBD1 matches 11 bases. Germline CDR1 LNHDA, CDR2 SQIVND (reference sequence). With V trimmed by 1 base and J by 7 bases, 14 bases remained unmatched. The CDR3 contains 19 residues. The CDR3 region has the DNA TGTGCCAGTAGTATAGGTAGAGAATTCGGACAGGGGGCATTCGGGGAGCTGTTTTTT. Residues: CASSIGREFGQGAFGELFF.

The chain is built from TRBV6-5 and TRBJ2-7, with D maybe TRBD2 (6 bases). The germline V gene encodes CDR1 MNHEY and CDR2 SVGAGI. The CDR3 sequence is 14 residues long. Trimming left V 4 bases short and J 0 bases short, with 10 bases between. This CDR3 is CASSSPGGSYEQYF. The CDR3 coding sequence is TGTGCCAGCAGTTCCCCCGGGGGCTCCTACGAGCAGTACTTC.

The rearrangement links TRBV20-1 to TRBJ2-7; 14 bases agree with TRBD2. After removal of 5 bases from V and 0 bases from J, the junction contained 6 bases not matched to a gene. Germline V lookup: CDR1 DFQATT, CDR2 SNEGSKA (reference sequence). CDR3 length equals 16 residues. The CDR3 DNA reads as TGCAGTGCTCGCGGGACTAGCGGGGGCCTCTCCTACGAGCAGTACTTC. Protein product: CSARGTSGGLSYEQYF.

The chain couples TRBV11-2 to TRBJ2-7; either TRBD1 or TRBD2 may fit D (5 bases each). V was shortened by 4 bases and J by 4 bases, with 17 bases between the two germline ends. The CDR3 length is 15 residues. Germline CDR1 and CDR2: SGHAT and FQNNGV. The CDR3 sequence is CASSSVQGAGYEQYF. CDR3 bases: TGTGCCAGCAGCTCAGTCCAGGGAGCTGGGTACGAGCAGTACTTC.

This chain joins TRBV19 and TRBJ2-3; D possibly matches TRBD1 or TRBD2 (5 bases each). Germline V CDR1 and CDR2: LNHDA, SQIVND (reference sequence). The CDR3 is 14 amino acids. V lost 1 base and J 3 bases, leaving 8 bases between the germline ends. CDR3 sequence (DNA): TGTGCCAGTAGTATAGGGGGCGGGACAGATACGCAGTATTTT. As protein: CASSIGGGTDTQYF.

Only a few counts were recorded for this clonotype. This chain connects TRBV7-6 to TRBJ2-7, with TRBD1 as a possible D gene (5 bases). V was trimmed by 1 base and J by 6 bases, leaving 10 bases between them. CDR3 length: 13 residues. Germline assignment: CDR1 SGHVS and CDR2 FNYEAQ. In nucleotides, the CDR3 is TGTGCCAGCAGCTTAGGTTCAGGGTTCGAGCAGTACTTC. Translated: CASSLGSGFEQYF.

This clonotype has only a few counts. This chain links TRBV18 with TRBJ1-6; D might be TRBD1 (6 bases). CDR3 length: 14 amino acids. V was trimmed by 5 bases and J by 10 bases, leaving 15 bases between them. Germline CDR1 and CDR2: KGHSH and LQKENI. This chain's CDR3 is CASSGVGGGSPLHF. Here the CDR3 DNA reads TGTGCCAGCTCAGGAGTTGGAGGGGGATCACCCCTCCACTTT.

The chain carries TRBV12-3 or TRBV12-4 and TRBJ2-7; 8 bases are shared with TRBD2. Trimming cost V 4 bases and J 3 bases; bases outside gene matches: 5. This CDR3 is 14 amino acids long. The CDR3 is CASSSDSGGYEQYF. The CDR3 DNA follows: TGTGCCAGCAGTTCGGACAGCGGGGGCTACGAGCAGTACTTC.

The CDR3, as DNA: TGTGCCAGCAGCCAAGTTGTTTTCTCTGGAAACACCATATATTTT. This codes for CASSQVVFSGNTIYF. The chain has TRBV14 and TRBJ1-3; no firm D call. Per the germline V gene, CDR1 is SGHDN and CDR2 is FVKESK. V was shortened by 1 base and J by 0 bases, with 7 bases between the two germline ends. The CDR3 has 15 residues. Together with reference TRBV14 and TRBJ1-3, the CDR3 gives the full variable domain: EAGVTQFPSHSVIEKGQTVTLRCDPISGHDNLYWYRRVMGKEIKFLLHFVKESKQDESGMPNNRFLAERTGGTYSTLKVQPAELEDSGVYFCASSQVVFSGNTIYFGEGSWLTVV.

This clonotype appeared a few times. V is TRBV19 and J is TRBJ1-6; D remains ambiguous. Between the trimmed V and J ends, which lost 3 bases and 10 bases, there was a span of 10 bases. Germline V gene data show CDR1 as LNHDA and CDR2 as SQIVND (reference sequence). The CDR3 consists of 13 residues. This CDR3 is CASSMTEDSPLHF. CDR3 coding DNA: TGTGCCAGTAGTATGACGGAGGACTCACCCCTCCACTTT.

The chain has TRBV19 and TRBJ1-1; a possible D gene is TRBD1 (6 bases). This CDR3 contains 15 residues. Germline CDR1 is LNHDA and CDR2 is SQIVND (reference sequence). V was pared by 5 bases and J by 1 base, with 14 bases between. The chain's CDR3 is CASSGAWTENTEAFF. DNA for the CDR3: TGTGCCAGTAGTGGTGCTTGGACAGAGAACACTGAAGCTTTCTTT.

The DNA for the CDR3 is TGTGCCAGTAGACTGAAGGCAACTAATGAAAAACTGTTTTTT. It translates to CASRLKATNEKLFF. This sequence joins TRBV19 and TRBJ1-4; D is undetermined. Trimming pared 6 bases from V and 0 bases from J, leaving 8 bases between. The CDR3 is made up of 14 amino acids. Germline V gene lookup returns CDR1 LNHDA and CDR2 SQIVND (reference sequence).

This clonotype is labeled large (0.1 to 1%). This chain joins TRBV6-2 or TRBV6-3 and TRBJ1-1; 7 nucleotides agree with TRBD1. The CDR3 consists of 11 residues. Germline CDR1 is MNHEY and CDR2 is SVGEGT. V lost 6 bases, J lost 7 bases, and 2 bases stayed unmatched. CDR3 nucleotides: TGTGCCAGCAGCCGGGACAGTGAAGCTTTCTTT. Protein sequence: CASSRDSEAFF.

The rearrangement joins TRBV7-2 to TRBJ1-1; 9 bases are a match to TRBD1. Germline CDR1 reads SGHTA; CDR2 reads FQGNSA. This CDR3 contains 12 residues. V shed 7 bases and J 7 bases; nucleotides not matched to a gene: 4. CDR3 residues: CASTGTGLEAFF. The DNA of the CDR3 is TGTGCCAGCACCGGGACAGGGCTTGAAGCTTTCTTT. The variable domain in full, with the rest retrieved from reference TRBV7-2 and TRBJ1-1, is GAGVSQSPSNKVTEKGKDVELRCDPISGHTALYWYRQSLGQGLEFLIYFQGNSAPDKSGLPSDRFSAERTGGSVSTLTIQRTQQEDSAVYLCASTGTGLEAFFGQGTRLTVV.

In its sample, this clonotype was seen a few times. CDR3 region: CASSMRTGQETQYF. The CDR3 bases are TGTGCCAGTAGTATGAGGACAGGGCAAGAGACCCAGTACTTC. The J gene is TRBJ2-5, the V gene TRBV19; 8 nucleotides agree with TRBD1. V was clipped by 3 bases and J by 2 bases; unmatched bases: 2. This CDR3 comprises 14 residues. Germline CDR1 and CDR2: LNHDA and SQIVND (reference sequence).

The V call is TRBV7-2, the J call TRBJ2-7, with D tentatively TRBD2 (5 bases). Looked up from germline, CDR1 is SGHTA and CDR2 is FQGNSA. This CDR3 has 13 amino acids. V lost 4 bases, J lost 6 bases, and 13 bases lay in between. The CDR3 spells CASSSDLTAEQYF. CDR3 nucleotides: TGTGCCAGCAGCTCGGACTTGACCGCCGAGCAGTACTTC.

J is TRBJ2-7 and V is TRBV30, with D perhaps TRBD1 (5 bases). The CDR3 covers 13 residues. Germline V CDR1 and CDR2: GTSNPN, SVGIG (reference sequence). V dropped 3 bases and J dropped 4 bases, with 13 bases sitting between them. This CDR3 reads CAWSPGNMYEQYF. The CDR3 region has the DNA TGTGCCTGGAGCCCAGGGAATATGTACGAGCAGTACTTC.

A few counts support this clonotype. The chain carries TRBV7-2 and TRBJ1-5, with D hard to call. V was trimmed by 5 bases and J by 5 bases, leaving 10 bases between them. Germline CDR1 is SGHTA and CDR2 is FQGNSA. CDR3 length: 13 residues. CDR3 residues: CASSANLDQPQHF. DNA of the CDR3: TGTGCCAGCAGCGCAAACCTGGATCAGCCCCAGCATTTT. Using reference TRBV7-2 and TRBJ1-5 for the parts outside the CDR3, the full variable domain is GAGVSQSPSNKVTEKGKDVELRCDPISGHTALYWYRQSLGQGLEFLIYFQGNSAPDKSGLPSDRFSAERTGGSVSTLTIQRTQQEDSAVYLCASSANLDQPQHFGDGTRLSIL.

The rearrangement joins TRBV6-1 to TRBJ1-5, with a possible D match to TRBD1 (5 bases). Germline-derived CDR1 and CDR2 are MNHNS and SASEGT. The germline V and J ends were trimmed by 5 bases and 3 bases, with 11 bases remaining between them. The CDR3 is 14 amino acids. CDR3 in DNA: TGTGCCAGCAGTCCCAGGGTAAACAATCAGCCCCAGCATTTT. This gives the protein CASSPRVNNQPQHF.

The chain recombines TRBV6-1 with TRBJ2-3, with D perhaps matching TRBD1 or TRBD2 (5 bases each). The CDR3 covers 18 residues. The V end lost 6 bases, the J end lost 0 bases, and 22 bases lay between the germline ends. Germline V gene data show CDR1 as MNHNS and CDR2 as SASEGT. As DNA, the CDR3 is TGTGCCAGCAGACCCCGGGACCCCACGCAAGGGAGCACAGATACGCAGTATTTT. Translation gives CASRPRDPTQGSTDTQYF.

This clonotype was counted between two and nine times. The J gene is TRBJ2-3, the V gene TRBV11-1, with TRBD2 matching 8 bases. CDR1 and CDR2 from the germline V gene are SGHAT and FQDESV (reference sequence). The V gene end was trimmed by 5 bases and the J gene end by 4 bases; junction bases not matched to a gene: 11. The CDR3 is 16 residues long. The CDR3 here is CASSISGANSPDTQYF. CDR3 DNA: TGTGCCAGCAGCATTAGCGGGGCCAACAGCCCAGATACGCAGTATTTT.

The sample holds a few counts of this clonotype. The V and J genes are TRBV7-2 and TRBJ1-1, with D perhaps matching TRBD1 (5 bases). The length of the CDR3 is 16 residues. Trimming left V 5 bases short and J 4 bases short, with 20 bases between. Germline V lookup: CDR1 SGHTA, CDR2 FQGNSA. CDR3 sequence: CASSTTRDPRSTEAFF. CDR3 nucleotide sequence: TGTGCCAGCAGCACTACCAGGGATCCTAGGAGCACTGAAGCTTTCTTT.

The chain employs TRBV7-9 and TRBJ2-7; maybe TRBD2 (6 bases). Per the germline V gene, CDR1 is SEHNR and CDR2 is FQNEAQ (reference sequence). The length of the CDR3 is 14 residues. With 2 bases removed from V and 7 bases from J, the gap between germline ends came to 15 bases. As DNA, the CDR3 is TGTGCCAGCAGCTTATTAGCGGTTCGGGAAGAGCAGTACTTC. Translation gives CASSLLAVREEQYF.

This chain uses TRBV5-1 with TRBJ1-2, with D maybe TRBD1 (5 bases). V was cut by 3 bases and J by 8 bases, with 17 bases left in between. This CDR3 contains 14 residues. Germline V gives CDR1 SGHRS, CDR2 YFSETQ. Here the CDR3 DNA reads TGCGCCAGCAGCTCCATGTCGGGGGGTTTGGGCTACACCTTC. Residues: CASSSMSGGLGYTF.